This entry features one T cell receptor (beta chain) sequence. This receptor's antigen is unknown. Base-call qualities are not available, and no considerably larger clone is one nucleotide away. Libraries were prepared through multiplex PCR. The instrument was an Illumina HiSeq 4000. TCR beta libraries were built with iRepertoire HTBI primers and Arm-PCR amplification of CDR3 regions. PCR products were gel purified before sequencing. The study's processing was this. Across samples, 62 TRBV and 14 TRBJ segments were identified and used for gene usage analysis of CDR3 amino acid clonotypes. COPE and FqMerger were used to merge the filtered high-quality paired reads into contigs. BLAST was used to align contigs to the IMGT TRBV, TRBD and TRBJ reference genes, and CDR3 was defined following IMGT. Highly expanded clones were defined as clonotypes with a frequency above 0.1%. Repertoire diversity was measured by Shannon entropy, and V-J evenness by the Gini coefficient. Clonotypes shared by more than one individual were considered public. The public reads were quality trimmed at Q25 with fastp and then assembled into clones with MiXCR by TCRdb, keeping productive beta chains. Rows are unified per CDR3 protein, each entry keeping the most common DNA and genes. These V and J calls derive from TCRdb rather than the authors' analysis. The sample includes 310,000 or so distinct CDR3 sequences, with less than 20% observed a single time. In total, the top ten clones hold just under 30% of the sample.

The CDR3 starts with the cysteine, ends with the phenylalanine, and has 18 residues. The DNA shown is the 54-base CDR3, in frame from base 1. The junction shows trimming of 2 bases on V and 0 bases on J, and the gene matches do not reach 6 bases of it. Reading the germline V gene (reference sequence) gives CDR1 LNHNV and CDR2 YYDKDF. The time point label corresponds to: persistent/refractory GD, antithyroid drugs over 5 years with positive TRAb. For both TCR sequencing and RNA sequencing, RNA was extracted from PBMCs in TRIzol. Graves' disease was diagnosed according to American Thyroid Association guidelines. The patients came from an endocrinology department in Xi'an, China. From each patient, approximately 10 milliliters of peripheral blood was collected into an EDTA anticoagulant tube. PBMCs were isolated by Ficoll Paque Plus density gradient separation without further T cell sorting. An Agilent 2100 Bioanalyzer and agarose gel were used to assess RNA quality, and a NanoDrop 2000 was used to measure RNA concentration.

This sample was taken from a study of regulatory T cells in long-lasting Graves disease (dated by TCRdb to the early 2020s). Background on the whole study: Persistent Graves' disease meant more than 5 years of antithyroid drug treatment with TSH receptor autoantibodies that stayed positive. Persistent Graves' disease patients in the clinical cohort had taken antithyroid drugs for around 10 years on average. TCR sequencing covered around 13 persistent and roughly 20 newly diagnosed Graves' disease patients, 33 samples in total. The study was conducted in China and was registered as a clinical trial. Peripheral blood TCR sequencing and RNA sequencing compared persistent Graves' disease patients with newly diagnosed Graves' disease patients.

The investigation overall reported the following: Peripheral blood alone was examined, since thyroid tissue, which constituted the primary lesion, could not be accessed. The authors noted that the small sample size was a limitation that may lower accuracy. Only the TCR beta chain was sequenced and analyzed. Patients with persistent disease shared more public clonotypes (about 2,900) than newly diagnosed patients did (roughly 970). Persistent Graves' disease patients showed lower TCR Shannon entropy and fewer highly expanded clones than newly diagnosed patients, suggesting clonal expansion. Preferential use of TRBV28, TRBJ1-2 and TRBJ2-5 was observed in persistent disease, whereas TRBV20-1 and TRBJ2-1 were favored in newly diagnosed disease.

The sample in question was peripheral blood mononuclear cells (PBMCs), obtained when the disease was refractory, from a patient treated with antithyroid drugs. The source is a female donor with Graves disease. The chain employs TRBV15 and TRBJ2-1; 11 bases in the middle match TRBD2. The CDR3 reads CATSRTRLAGTSYNEQFF. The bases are TGTGCCACCAGCAGAACACGACTAGCGGGGACCTCCTACAATGAGCAGTTCTTC.